This T cell receptor (beta chain) was found in a study of cytomegalovirus exposure and HLA in healthy donors. Overall study findings and caveats: Association of 16,951 TCR beta sequences with HLA alleles was found at 0.05 false discovery rate in a later analysis. According to an earlier analysis, most TCR beta V segments yielded productive rearrangements about 90% or about 30% of the time. The classifier, whose performance was assessed in both the original and validation cohorts, reportedly diagnosed cytomegalovirus status with high specificity and sensitivity.

Both 60 Vbeta primers and 13 Jbeta primers went into the PCR. Method: immunoSEQ multiplex PCR; TCRdb's copy keeps in-frame clones and lacks some. The table lists roughly 180,000 clones, 70% to 90% of them singletons. The germline gives CDR1 LNHDA, CDR2 SQIVND (reference sequence). Between the trimmed V and J ends, which lost 6 bases and 8 bases, there was a span of 16 bases. The CDR3 has 14 residues. On this clone itself: Its antigen is not known.

Sequencing used PBMCs. This TCR came from a girl under 18 in good health and CMV-seropositive. The genes are TRBV19 and TRBJ1-4, with D uncertain. The CDR3 protein is CASSALNSPEKLFF. CDR3 bases: TGTGCCAGTAGCGCACTCAACTCCCCAGAAAAACTGTTTTTT.